Listed below are T cell receptor beta chains from one sample, sequenced in a study of T-cell reconstitution after alpha-beta-depleted transplantation in children. TCRdb reprocessed the PCR reads via MiXCR and lists one record per CDR3 protein. The repertoire has approximately 390,000 distinct CDR3 sequences, approximately 11% of them found once; the top ten carry 5% to 6.5%. The sequenced sample was PBMCs from the stem cell graft donor, obtained from the stem cell graft. Receptor source: a human donor who donated a stem cell graft to a child with acute myeloid leukemia. The CDR3 runs from the conserved cysteine through the conserved F or W.

v_gene	j_gene	CDR3aa
TRBV5-5	TRBJ2-1	CASSWGGLAGANEQFF
TRBV20-1	TRBJ2-5	CSAIPRQGLQETQYF
TRBV20-1	TRBJ2-4	CSARVAGVHIQYF
TRBV27	TRBJ1-6	CASSLSRDGGRSPLHF
TRBV7-2	TRBJ2-7	CASSLARTGSLSYEQYF
TRBV5-1	TRBJ2-2	CASSPRSSNTGELFF
TRBV11-2	TRBJ2-6	CASSSGQPGANVLTF
TRBV5-1	TRBJ2-5	CASSLGPSAGGNRETQYF
TRBV12-3/TRBV12-4	TRBJ2-3	CASSLRLAGGSDTQYF
TRBV4-1	TRBJ1-5	CASSQDGENQPQHF
TRBV7-2	TRBJ2-7	CASSFRQGLYEQYF
TRBV7-3	TRBJ1-2	CASSQGAGGGDGYTF
TRBV7-2	TRBJ1-5	CASSLVFQGGQPQHF
TRBV5-5	TRBJ2-3	CASGRPSTDTQYF
TRBV27	TRBJ2-3	CASSSASISTDTQYF
TRBV20-1	TRBJ2-7	CSARNLISGKDYEQYF
TRBV20-1	TRBJ1-1	CSARVALQNTEAFF
TRBV7-9	TRBJ2-1	CASSLSGRAFEQFF
TRBV12-3/TRBV12-4	TRBJ1-2	CASRPTDRNYGYTF
TRBV20-1	TRBJ2-5	CSARDPDSYSVWQYF
TRBV6-1	TRBJ2-2	CASNKQGISNTGELFF
TRBV7-2	TRBJ1-4	CASSLGDGEKLFF
TRBV2	TRBJ1-1	CASSERGPAFF
TRBV30	TRBJ1-5	CAWSDGTHQPQHF
TRBV5-4	TRBJ2-2	CASSLGLAGGWSGELFF
TRBV12-3/TRBV12-4	TRBJ2-3	CASSFDAGQQYF
TRBV11-2	TRBJ2-1	CASRGLAGGVQFF
TRBV25-1	TRBJ2-7	CASSESRGHYEQYF
TRBV7-9	TRBJ1-1	CASSRSTPLEAFF
TRBV14	TRBJ2-1	CASSFRQVYNEQFF
TRBV7-3	TRBJ1-1	CASSAPGHTEAFF
TRBV5-1	TRBJ1-4	CASSLGQGKGEKLFF
TRBV18	TRBJ2-1	CASSPSSDEQFF
TRBV5-1	TRBJ2-3	CASSLGRGQLTDTQYF
TRBV10-3	TRBJ2-7	CAISGGDEQYF
TRBV5-5	TRBJ2-7	CASSSILAGGLEQYF
TRBV6-1	TRBJ2-2	CASSQGLGGELFF
TRBV12-3/TRBV12-4	TRBJ2-1	CASSRDGYNEQFF
TRBV3-1	TRBJ2-3	CASSQAVSTDTQYF
TRBV25-1	TRBJ1-1	CASRRQGAFEAFF
TRBV7-8	TRBJ1-4	CASSLGQGVAGHEKLFF
TRBV7-9	TRBJ2-6	CASFSGANVLTF
TRBV9	TRBJ2-5	CASSSGQEGVQETQYF
TRBV15	TRBJ1-5	CATSRTTGAGQPQHF
TRBV5-1	TRBJ2-1	CASSLALASTGNNEQFF
TRBV7-2	TRBJ2-4	CASGTEGSENIQYF
TRBV7-3	TRBJ1-2	CASSPPGYSNYGYTF
TRBV18	TRBJ2-3	CASSNQGDTQYF
TRBV20-1	TRBJ2-7	CSAQQGEFGQYF
TRBV5-1	TRBJ1-1	CASSFRDKEVAFF
TRBV20-1	TRBJ2-1	CSARDGRGQNEQFF
TRBV9	TRBJ2-3	CASSVESGHQRGADTQYF